This T cell receptor beta chain was found in a study of control samples from healthy donors and cancer patients. Assay used: immunoSEQ multiplex PCR; TCRdb lists only in-frame clones, some missing. There are about 170,000 clones in the sample; approximately 86% occur only once, and approximately 4.9% lies in the top ten. Trimming shortened V by 5 bases and J by 4 bases, and 9 bases separated the two germline ends. Germline V lookup: CDR1 SGHNT, CDR2 YENEEA. This CDR3 comprises 13 residues. This TCR derives from a woman in her thirties in good health. V gene TRBV11-3 combines with J gene TRBJ1-3; D unclear. Input material: blood. CDR3 sequence reads: CASSIRNGNTIYF. The CDR3 region has the DNA TGTGCCAGCAGCATCAGGAACGGAAACACCATATATTTT.